These 7 T cell receptor beta chains came from one sample sequenced in a study of cytotoxic CD8 clonotypes in ibrutinib-treated CLL. Measured with immunoSEQ multiplex PCR; TCRdb has only the in-frame clones, and not every one. Of some 350,000 clones in the sample, roughly two thirds are singletons; the top ten hold 6.3%. The input for sequencing was PBMCs, taken after 36 months of ibrutinib treatment. All receptors derive from a human donor with chronic lymphocytic leukemia.

The CDR3 bases are TGTGCCAGCAGCGCCGGGACGGAAGAGACCCAGTACTTC. Protein product: CASSAGTEETQYF. The V and J genes are TRBV11-3 and TRBJ2-5; TRBD1 or TRBD2 may be the D gene (5 bases each). Between the trimmed V and J ends, which lost 5 bases and 3 bases, there was a span of 10 bases. Germline values: CDR1 SGHNT, CDR2 YENEEA. The CDR3 sequence is 13 residues long. The full variable domain, its missing parts supplied by reference TRBV11-3 and TRBJ2-5, is EAGVVQSPRYKIIEKKQPVAFWCNPISGHNTLYWYLQNLGQGPELLIRYENEEAVDDSQLPKDRFSAERLKGVDSTLKIQPAELGDSAVYLCASSAGTEETQYFGPGTRLLVL.

The chain employs TRBV29-1 and TRBJ1-3, with 11 bases identical to TRBD1. The V and J ends lost 5 bases and 2 bases, in that order; junction bases with no gene match: 2. CDR1 is SQVTM, CDR2 ANQGSEA, per germline. The CDR3 length is 14 residues. The CDR3 coding sequence is TGCAGCGTTCCGGGACAGGGGGCTGGAAACACCATATATTTT. It codes for CSVPGQGAGNTIYF.

This clone turned up a few times. This chain joins TRBV2 and TRBJ1-1, with D perhaps TRBD1 (6 bases). Germline assignment: CDR1 SNHLY and CDR2 FYNNEI. This CDR3 region has 14 residues. V shed 7 bases and J shed 4 bases, with 16 bases lying between them. In nucleotides, the CDR3 is TGTGCCAGCATCCGCAGGGGTTACGGCACTGAAGCTTTCTTT. It specifies CASIRRGYGTEAFF.

The chain couples TRBV5-1 to TRBJ2-7; the D gene is possibly TRBD1 (6 bases). V was trimmed by 1 base and J by 3 bases, leaving 8 bases between them. The CDR3 contains 13 residues. From germline, CDR1 is SGHRS and CDR2 YFSETQ. The CDR3 region has the DNA TGCGCCAGCAGCTTGCAAGGGGGCTACGAGCAGTACTTC. This encodes CASSLQGGYEQYF. Supplemented by reference TRBV5-1 and TRBJ2-7, the full variable domain reads KAGVTQTPRYLIKTRGQQVTLSCSPISGHRSVSWYQQTPGQGLQFLFEYFSETQRNKGNFPGRFSGRQFSNSRSEMNVSTLELGDSALYLCASSLQGGYEQYFGPGTRLTVT.

The chain joins TRBV7-2 to TRBJ2-3; 14 nucleotides line up with TRBD2. The CDR3 length is 17 residues. Germline CDR1 SGHTA, CDR2 FQGNSA. V dropped 1 base and J dropped 5; count of bases not matched to a gene: 5. The CDR3 DNA follows: TGTGCCAGCAGCTTAGATCCTGGACTAGCGGGAGGAGATACGCAGTATTTT. Protein: CASSLDPGLAGGDTQYF.

The rearrangement links TRBV6-5 to TRBJ2-7, with D uncertain. Germline V gives CDR1 MNHEY, CDR2 SVGAGI. Trimming removed 0 bases from V and 5 bases from J, with 11 bases in between. This CDR3 spans 14 amino acids. CDR3 sequence reads: CASSYSKVPNEQYF. The CDR3 coding sequence is TGTGCCAGCAGTTACTCGAAGGTTCCGAACGAGCAGTACTTC.

This clone appeared a single time. The genes are TRBV28 and TRBJ2-7; a possible D gene is TRBD1 (6 bases). Germline V gene lookup returns CDR1 MDHEN and CDR2 SYDVKM. Deletions cut 2 bases from V and 6 bases from J, with 11 bases between. The CDR3 extends over 13 amino acids. CDR3 loop: CASSLGTPSEQYF. CDR3 nucleotides: TGTGCCAGCAGTTTAGGGACACCCAGCGAGCAGTACTTC.